Only a few counts were recorded for the clone carrying this T cell receptor beta chain. Then a second PCR, running roughly 7 to 11 cycles, was carried out with a sample-barcoded 5' primer and a J-beta primer mix. Each CDR3 protein gets one entry after TCRdb re-called the 5' RACE reads with MiXCR. This table holds about 1 million distinct CDR3 sequences, 45% found once. The CDR3 contains 15 residues. The V and J ends lost 4 bases and 8 bases, in that order; junction bases with no gene match: 9. CDR1 SGHRS and CDR2 YFSETQ come from the germline V gene. The data stem from a study of blood T cells in healthy people across ages.

This TCR came from a woman between 55 and 75 years old in good health. What was sequenced was blood. The chain carries TRBV5-1 and TRBJ2-1; 10 bases agree with TRBD2. The CDR3 coding sequence is TGCGCCAGCAGCCTTCGTGCTAGCGGGAGTTATGAGCAGTTCTTC. Translation: CASSLRASGSYEQFF. The full variable domain, its missing parts supplied by reference TRBV5-1 and TRBJ2-1, is KAGVTQTPRYLIKTRGQQVTLSCSPISGHRSVSWYQQTPGQGLQFLFEYFSETQRNKGNFPGRFSGRQFSNSRSEMNVSTLELGDSALYLCASSLRASGSYEQFFGPGTRLTVL.